Sequencing of this T cell receptor (beta chain) was carried out in a study of cytomegalovirus exposure and HLA in healthy donors. On the study more broadly: Findings of an earlier analysis included 90 million to 120 million unique TCR beta sequences from 180 million or so T cells. Across some 400 genotyped donors, over 70% landed in the Caucasian-associated ancestry cluster. Study-level results: CMV serostatus was the sole immune exposure information available.

A word on this clone: Its specificity is unknown.

Researchers ran the PCR with 60 Vbeta and 13 Jbeta primers. The table came from immunoSEQ multiplex PCR; TCRdb's copy has only in-frame clones and leaves some out. The sample contains about 130,000 clones, around three quarters of which appear only once. The CDR3 has 13 amino acids. V lost 1 base and J lost 6; bases outside the gene matches: 1. CDR1 SGHNT and CDR2 YENEEA come from the germline V gene. This clonotype originated in a woman aged 55-69 years in good health and CMV-seropositive. V and J are TRBV11-3 and TRBJ2-5; 8 bases agree with TRBD1. Sequencing was carried out using PBMCs. The CDR3 is CASSLGTGKTQYF. In DNA, the CDR3 is TGTGCCAGCAGCTTAGGGACAGGGAAGACCCAGTACTTC.